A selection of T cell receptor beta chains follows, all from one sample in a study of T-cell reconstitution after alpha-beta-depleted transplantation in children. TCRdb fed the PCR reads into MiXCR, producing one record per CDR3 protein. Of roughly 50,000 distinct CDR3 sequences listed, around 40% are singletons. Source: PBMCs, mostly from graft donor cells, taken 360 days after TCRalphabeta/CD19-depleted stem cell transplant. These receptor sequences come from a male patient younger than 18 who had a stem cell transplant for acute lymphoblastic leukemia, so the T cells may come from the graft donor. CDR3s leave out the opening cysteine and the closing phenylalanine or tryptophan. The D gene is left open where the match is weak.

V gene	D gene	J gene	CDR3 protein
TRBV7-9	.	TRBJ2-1	ASSLRLHGNVGEQF
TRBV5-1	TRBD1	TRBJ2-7	ASSFGTGGPYEQY
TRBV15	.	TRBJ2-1	ATSRVLWTAGAYNEQF
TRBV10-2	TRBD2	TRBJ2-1	ASSEGGRIYNEQF
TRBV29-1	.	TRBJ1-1	SVVGGGVTEAF
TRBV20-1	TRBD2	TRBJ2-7	SAEVGEGSSYEQY
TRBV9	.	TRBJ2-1	ASSVAEAGART
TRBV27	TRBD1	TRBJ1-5	ASSPPGQGNQPQH
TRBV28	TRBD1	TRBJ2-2	VKSSLTGLVNTGELF
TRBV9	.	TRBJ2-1	ASSVDVFNEQF
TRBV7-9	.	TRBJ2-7	ASRPGSSGGGSYEQY
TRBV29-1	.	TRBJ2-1	SVQGINNEQF
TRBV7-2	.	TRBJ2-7	ASRSQGYEQY
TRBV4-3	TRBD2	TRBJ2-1	ASSLGGATYNEQF
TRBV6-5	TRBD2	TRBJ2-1	ASSYSGLAQTEQF
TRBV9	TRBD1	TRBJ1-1	ASSFTQGAGTEAF
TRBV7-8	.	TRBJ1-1	ASNYDGIGTEAF
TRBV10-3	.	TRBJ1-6	AISELEDSPLH
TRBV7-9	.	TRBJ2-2	ASSWTNYGELF
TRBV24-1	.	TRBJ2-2	ATNDNSENTGELF
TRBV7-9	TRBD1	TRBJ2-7	ASSSTDRGVYEQY
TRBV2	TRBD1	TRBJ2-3	ASSEVWTGGILDTQY
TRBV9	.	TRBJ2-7	ASSVGGLAPHEQY
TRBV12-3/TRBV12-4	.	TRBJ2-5	ASSLYPGGPQETQY
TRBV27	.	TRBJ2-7	ASSFGGRSYEQY
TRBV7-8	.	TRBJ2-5	ASSVPGQIIQETQY
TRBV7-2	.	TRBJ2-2	ASSEEFNTGELF
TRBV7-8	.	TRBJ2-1	ASSLTHYNEQF
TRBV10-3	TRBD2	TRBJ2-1	AISEEGLAGFYNEQF
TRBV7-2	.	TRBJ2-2	ASRFSGTNTGELF
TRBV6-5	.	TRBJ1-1	ASSLQVGTEAF